Shown below are 5 T cell receptor beta chains from a single sample sequenced in a study of CXCR3-negative and CXCR3-positive naive CD8 T cells. UMI-labeled TRB cDNA libraries were prepared by 5' RACE. TCRdb re-called the 5' RACE reads and gives one entry per CDR3 protein, without DNA. The sample totals about 130,000 distinct CDR3 sequences; its top ten clones hold 0.25% to 0.35%. The specimen was naive CXCR3- CD8+ T cells from blood. Subset of the sample: CD45RO-CCR7+CD27+CD95- naive CD8+ T cells lacking CXCR3 (TNR3-). The receptors shown here come from a human donor in good health. Some clones in this sample may be carry-over from other donors' samples.

The CDR3 region is CASSYFPGQYNSPLHF. The rearrangement uses TRBV6-5 and TRBJ1-6; the TCRdb D gene call, TRBD1, has no DNA to confirm it. CDR1 and CDR2 from the germline V gene are MNHEY and SVGAGI. The CDR3 runs to 16 residues.

The chain carries TRBV29-1 and TRBJ1-1. This CDR3 comprises 12 residues. The germline V gene has CDR1 SQVTM and CDR2 ANQGSEA. CDR3 amino acids: CSVGGGSTEAFF.

V gene TRBV5-1 combines with J gene TRBJ1-1. The CDR3 consists of 14 residues. The germline gives CDR1 SGHRS, CDR2 YFSETQ. The CDR3 spells CASSLEGPNTEAFF. Complete variable domain (other parts from reference TRBV5-1 and TRBJ1-1): KAGVTQTPRYLIKTRGQQVTLSCSPISGHRSVSWYQQTPGQGLQFLFEYFSETQRNKGNFPGRFSGRQFSNSRSEMNVSTLELGDSALYLCASSLEGPNTEAFFGQGTRLTVV.

V usage is TRBV14 and J usage is TRBJ1-2; without DNA, the TCRdb call of TRBD1 cannot be checked. The germline CDR1 and CDR2 sequences are SGHDN and FVKESK. The CDR3 is 15 residues long. CDR3 residues: CASSPFSAGTIGYTF. The entire variable domain, with the rest obtained from reference TRBV14 and TRBJ1-2, is as follows: EAGVTQFPSHSVIEKGQTVTLRCDPISGHDNLYWYRRVMGKEIKFLLHFVKESKQDESGMPNNRFLAERTGGTYSTLKVQPAELEDSGVYFCASSPFSAGTIGYTFGSGTRLTVV.

This chain joins TRBV18 and TRBJ2-5; the D gene TCRdb calls, TRBD1, cannot be checked with no DNA. The CDR3 consists of 14 residues. The germline V gene encodes CDR1 KGHSH and CDR2 LQKENI. CDR3 sequence reads: CASSPVTGEETQYF.